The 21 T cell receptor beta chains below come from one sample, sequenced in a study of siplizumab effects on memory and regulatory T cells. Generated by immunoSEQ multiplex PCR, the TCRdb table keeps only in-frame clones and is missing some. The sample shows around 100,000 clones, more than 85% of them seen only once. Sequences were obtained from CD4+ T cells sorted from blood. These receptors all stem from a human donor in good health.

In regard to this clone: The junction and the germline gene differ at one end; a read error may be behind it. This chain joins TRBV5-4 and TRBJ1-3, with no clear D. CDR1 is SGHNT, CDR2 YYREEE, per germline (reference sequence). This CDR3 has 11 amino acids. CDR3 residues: CASSSGSTIYF. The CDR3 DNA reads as TGTGCCAGCAGCTCTGGAAGCACCATATATTTT.

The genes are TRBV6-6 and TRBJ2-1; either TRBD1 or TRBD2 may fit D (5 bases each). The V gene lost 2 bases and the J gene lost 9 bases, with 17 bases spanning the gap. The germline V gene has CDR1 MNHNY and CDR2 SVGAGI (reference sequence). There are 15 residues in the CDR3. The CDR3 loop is CASSYRGEGLSEQFF. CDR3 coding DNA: TGTGCCAGCAGTTACCGAGGAGAGGGGCTGAGTGAGCAGTTCTTC.

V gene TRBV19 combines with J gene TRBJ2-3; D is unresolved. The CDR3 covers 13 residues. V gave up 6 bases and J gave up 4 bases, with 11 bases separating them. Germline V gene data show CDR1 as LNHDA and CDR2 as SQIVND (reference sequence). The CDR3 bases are TGTGCCAGTAGGGAACCTTCGTCAGATACGCAGTATTTT. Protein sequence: CASREPSSDTQYF.

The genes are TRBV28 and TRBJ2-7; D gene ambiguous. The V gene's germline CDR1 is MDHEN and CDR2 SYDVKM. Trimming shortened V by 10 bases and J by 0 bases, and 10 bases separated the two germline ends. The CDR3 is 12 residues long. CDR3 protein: CATKMPSYEQYF. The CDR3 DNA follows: TGTGCCACCAAGATGCCCTCCTACGAGCAGTACTTC.

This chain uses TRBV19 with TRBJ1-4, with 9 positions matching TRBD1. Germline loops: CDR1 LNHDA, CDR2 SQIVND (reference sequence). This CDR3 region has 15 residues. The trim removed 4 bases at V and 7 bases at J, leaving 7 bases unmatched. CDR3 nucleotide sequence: TGTGCCAGTAGTACCACCGGGACAGGGTTTGAAAAACTGTTTTTT. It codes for CASSTTGTGFEKLFF.

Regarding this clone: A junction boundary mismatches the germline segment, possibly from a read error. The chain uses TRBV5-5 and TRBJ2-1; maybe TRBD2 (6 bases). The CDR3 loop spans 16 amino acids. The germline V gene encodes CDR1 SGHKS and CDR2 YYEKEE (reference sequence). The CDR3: CASSQGVGSSYNEQFF. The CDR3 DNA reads TGCGCCAGCAGCCAAGGGGTCGGGAGCTCCTACAATGAGCAGTTCTTC.

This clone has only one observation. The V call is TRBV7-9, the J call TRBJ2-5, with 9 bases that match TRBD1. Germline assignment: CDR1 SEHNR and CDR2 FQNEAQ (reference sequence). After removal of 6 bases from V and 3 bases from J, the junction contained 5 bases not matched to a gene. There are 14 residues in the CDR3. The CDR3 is CASRGGQGKETQYF. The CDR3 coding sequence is TGTGCCAGCAGGGGGGGACAGGGCAAAGAGACCCAGTACTTC.

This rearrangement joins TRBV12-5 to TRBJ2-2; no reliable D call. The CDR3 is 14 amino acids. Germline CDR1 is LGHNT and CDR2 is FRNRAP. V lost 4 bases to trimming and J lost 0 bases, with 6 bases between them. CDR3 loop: CASGSGTNTGELFF. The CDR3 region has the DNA TGTGCTAGTGGTTCAGGAACGAACACCGGGGAGCTGTTTTTT.

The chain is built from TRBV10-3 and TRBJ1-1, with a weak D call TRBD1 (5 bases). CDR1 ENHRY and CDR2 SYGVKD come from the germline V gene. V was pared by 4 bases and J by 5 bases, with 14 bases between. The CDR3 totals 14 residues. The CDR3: CAISVRAGKTEAFF. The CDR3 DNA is TGTGCCATCAGTGTCAGGGCAGGGAAGACTGAAGCTTTCTTT.

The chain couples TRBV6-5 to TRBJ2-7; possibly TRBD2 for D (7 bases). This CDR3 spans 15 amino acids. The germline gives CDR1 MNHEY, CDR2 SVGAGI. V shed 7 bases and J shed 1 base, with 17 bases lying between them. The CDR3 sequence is CASTKTEGGSYEQYF. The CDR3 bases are TGTGCCAGCACTAAAACAGAGGGGGGGTCCTACGAGCAGTACTTC.

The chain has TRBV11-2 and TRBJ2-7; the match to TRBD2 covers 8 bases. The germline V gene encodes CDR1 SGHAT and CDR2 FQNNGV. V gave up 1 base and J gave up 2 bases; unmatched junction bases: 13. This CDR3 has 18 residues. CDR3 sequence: CASSLVRSVSGSPYEQYF. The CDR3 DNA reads TGTGCCAGCAGCTTAGTTCGCTCGGTCAGCGGGAGCCCCTACGAGCAGTACTTC.

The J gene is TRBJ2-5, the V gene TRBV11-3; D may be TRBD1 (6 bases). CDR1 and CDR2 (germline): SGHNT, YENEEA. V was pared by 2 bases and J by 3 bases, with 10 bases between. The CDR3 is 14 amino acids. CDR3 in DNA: TGTGCCAGCAGCTTAATGGGGGCGAAAGAGACCCAGTACTTC. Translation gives CASSLMGAKETQYF.

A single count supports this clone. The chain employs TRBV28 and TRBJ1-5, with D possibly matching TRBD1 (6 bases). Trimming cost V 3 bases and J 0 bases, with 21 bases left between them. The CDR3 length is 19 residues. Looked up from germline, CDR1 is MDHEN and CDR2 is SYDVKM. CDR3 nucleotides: TGTGCCAGCAGTTTCCGGACAGATACCGGATTTTATAGCAATCAGCCCCAGCATTTT. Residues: CASSFRTDTGFYSNQPQHF.

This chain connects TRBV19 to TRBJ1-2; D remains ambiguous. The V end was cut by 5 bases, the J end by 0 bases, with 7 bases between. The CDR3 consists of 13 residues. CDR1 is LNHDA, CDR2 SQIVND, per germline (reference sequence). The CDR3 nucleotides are TGTGCCAGTAGTCTTTCGGCTAACTATGGCTACACCTTC. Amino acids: CASSLSANYGYTF.

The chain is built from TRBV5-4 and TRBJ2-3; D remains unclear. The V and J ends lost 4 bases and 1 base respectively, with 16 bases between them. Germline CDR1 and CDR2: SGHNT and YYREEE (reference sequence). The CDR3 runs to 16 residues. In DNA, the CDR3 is TGTGCCAGCAGCCCCCAGGTTCTTCCCCGCACAGATACGCAGTATTTT. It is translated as CASSPQVLPRTDTQYF.

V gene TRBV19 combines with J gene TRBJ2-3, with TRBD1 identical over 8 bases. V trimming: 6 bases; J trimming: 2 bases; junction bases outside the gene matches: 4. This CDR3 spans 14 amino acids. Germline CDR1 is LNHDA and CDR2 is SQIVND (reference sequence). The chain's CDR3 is CASRGQGPTDTQYF. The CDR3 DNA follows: TGTGCCAGTAGAGGACAGGGCCCCACAGATACGCAGTATTTT.

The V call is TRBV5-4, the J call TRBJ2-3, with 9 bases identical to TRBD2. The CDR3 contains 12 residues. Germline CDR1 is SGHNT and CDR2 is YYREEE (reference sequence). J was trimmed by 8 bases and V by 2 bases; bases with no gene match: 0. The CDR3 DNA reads TGTGCCAGCAGCTTAGCGGGAGGTACGCAGTATTTT. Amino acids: CASSLAGGTQYF.

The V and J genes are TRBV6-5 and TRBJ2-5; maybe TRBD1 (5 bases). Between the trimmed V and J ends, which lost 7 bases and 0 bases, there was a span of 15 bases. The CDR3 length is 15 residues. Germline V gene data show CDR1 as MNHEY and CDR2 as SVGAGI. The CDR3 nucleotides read TGTGCCAGCATGATTTCAAAACAGGACCAAGAGACCCAGTACTTC. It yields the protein CASMISKQDQETQYF.

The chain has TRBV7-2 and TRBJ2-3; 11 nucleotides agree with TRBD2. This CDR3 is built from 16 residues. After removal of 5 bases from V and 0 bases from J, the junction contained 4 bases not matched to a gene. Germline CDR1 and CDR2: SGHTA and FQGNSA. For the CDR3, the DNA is TGTGCCAGCAGCAGGAGACTAGCGGGAAGCACAGATACGCAGTATTTT. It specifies CASSRRLAGSTDTQYF.

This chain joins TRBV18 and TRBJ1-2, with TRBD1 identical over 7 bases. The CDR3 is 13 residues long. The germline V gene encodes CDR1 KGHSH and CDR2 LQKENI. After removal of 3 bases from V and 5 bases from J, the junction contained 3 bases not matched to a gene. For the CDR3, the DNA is TGTGCCAGCTCACCCGACAGGGTATATGGCTACACCTTC. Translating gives CASSPDRVYGYTF.

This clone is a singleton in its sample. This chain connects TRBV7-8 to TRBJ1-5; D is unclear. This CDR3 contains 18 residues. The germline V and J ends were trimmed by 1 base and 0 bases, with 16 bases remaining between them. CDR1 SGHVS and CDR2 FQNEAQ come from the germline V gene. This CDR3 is CASSLVPGRRNSNQPQHF. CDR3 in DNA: TGTGCCAGCAGCTTAGTTCCGGGTAGAAGAAATAGCAATCAGCCCCAGCATTTT.